The subject of this entry is one TCR beta chain. The data originate from a study of PD-L1 blockade in urothelial cancer. The authors spiked synthetic TCR analog templates into each PCR. TCRdb's table, derived via immunoSEQ multiplex PCR, lists solely in-frame clones and lacks some. The sample carries some 97,000 clones, 91% recorded once. This CDR3 comprises 15 residues. Germline V gene data show CDR1 as MNHNS and CDR2 as SASEGT. V was shortened by 6 bases and J by 5 bases, with 19 bases between the two germline ends. Sequences were derived from PBMCs, sampled around atezolizumab (anti-PD-L1) treatment. This TCR came from a woman aged 80 or over with urothelial cancer. This rearrangement joins TRBV6-1 to TRBJ1-1, with D perhaps matching TRBD1 (6 bases). The CDR3 reads CASRASQGTGTEAFF. The CDR3 DNA is TGTGCCAGCAGAGCATCTCAGGGGACGGGGACTGAAGCTTTCTTT.